This TCR beta chain is drawn from a study of T cell responses to AZD1222 COVID-19 vaccine. Trimming at V came to 4 bases and at J to 6 bases, leaving 5 bases not matched to a gene. Germline CDR1 reads WSHSY; CDR2 reads SAAADI. The CDR3 extends over 16 amino acids. Profiled with immunoSEQ multiplex PCR; TCRdb holds only in-frame clones, not every one. The table has around 97,000 clones, 91% seen once. V gene TRBV10-2 combines with J gene TRBJ2-1, with 14 bases identical to TRBD2. This clonotype was sampled from an adult in good health. Here the sequenced sample was peripheral blood, taken on day 0 of AZD1222 vaccination. The CDR3 DNA is TGCGCCAGCAGTGGTCCGGGACTAGCGGGAGTCAATGAGCAGTTCTTC. Translated: CASSGPGLAGVNEQFF.